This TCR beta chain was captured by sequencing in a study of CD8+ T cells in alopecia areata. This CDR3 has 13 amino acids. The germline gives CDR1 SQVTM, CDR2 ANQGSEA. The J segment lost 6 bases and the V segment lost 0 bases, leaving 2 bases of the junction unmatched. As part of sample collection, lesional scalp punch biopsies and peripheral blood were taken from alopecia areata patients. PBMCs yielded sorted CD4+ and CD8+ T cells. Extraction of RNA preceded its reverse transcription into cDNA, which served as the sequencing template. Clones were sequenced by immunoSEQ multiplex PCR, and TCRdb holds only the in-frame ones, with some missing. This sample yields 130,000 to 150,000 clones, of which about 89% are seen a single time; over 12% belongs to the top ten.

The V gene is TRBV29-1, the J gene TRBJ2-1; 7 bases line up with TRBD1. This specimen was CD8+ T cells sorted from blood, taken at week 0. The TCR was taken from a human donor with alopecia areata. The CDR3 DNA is TGCAGCGTTGAAGAAGGGACAGCCAATGAGCAGTTCTTC. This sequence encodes CSVEEGTANEQFF.